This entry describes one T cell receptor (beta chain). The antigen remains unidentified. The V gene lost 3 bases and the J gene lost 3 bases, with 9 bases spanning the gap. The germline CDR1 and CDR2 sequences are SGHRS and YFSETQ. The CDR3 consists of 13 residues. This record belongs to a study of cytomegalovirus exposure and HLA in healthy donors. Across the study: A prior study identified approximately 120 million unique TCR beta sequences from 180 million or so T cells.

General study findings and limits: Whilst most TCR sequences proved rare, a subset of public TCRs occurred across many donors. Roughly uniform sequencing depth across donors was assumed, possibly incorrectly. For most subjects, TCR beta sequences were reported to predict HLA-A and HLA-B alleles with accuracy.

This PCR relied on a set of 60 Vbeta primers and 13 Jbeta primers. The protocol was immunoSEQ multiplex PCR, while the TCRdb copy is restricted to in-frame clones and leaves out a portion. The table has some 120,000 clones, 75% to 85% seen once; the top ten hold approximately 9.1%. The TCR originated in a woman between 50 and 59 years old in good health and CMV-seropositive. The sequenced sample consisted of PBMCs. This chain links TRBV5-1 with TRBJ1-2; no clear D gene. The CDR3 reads CASSSLSDYGYTF. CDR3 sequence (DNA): TGCGCCAGCAGCTCCCTAAGTGACTATGGCTACACCTTC.